This is a list of T cell receptor beta chains from one sample in a study of T cell responses to AZD1222 COVID-19 vaccine. Sequenced by immunoSEQ multiplex PCR; TCRdb stores in-frame clones only, minus some. The sample consists of around 110,000 clones, 80% to 90% of them appearing once. Here the sequenced sample was peripheral blood, taken on day 0 of AZD1222 vaccination. These receptors originate from an adult in good health. The CDR3 runs from the conserved cysteine through the conserved F or W. D genes are given only for firm matches. Clone sizes are given selectively: once, few, many, or a class where the clone is expanded.

cdr3_aa cdr3_nt d_call clone_size j_call v_call
CASRRTGTSGELFF TGTGCCAGCAGACGGACAGGGACGTCCGGGGAGCTGTTTTTT TRBD1 once TRBJ2-2 TRBV7-8
CASSLAVVNEQYF TGTGCCAGCAGCTTAGCTGTGGTAAACGAGCAGTACTTC - few TRBJ2-7 TRBV7-9
CASSFGSPSSGYTF TGTGCCAGCAGCTTCGGCAGCCCCTCTTCGGGCTACACCTTC - - TRBJ1-2 TRBV7-2
CASSPVTERDIQYF TGTGCCAGCTCACCGGTGACAGAGAGGGACATTCAGTACTTC - - TRBJ2-4 TRBV18
CAWNKDRGGYTF TGTGCCTGGAACAAGGACAGGGGGGGCTACACCTTC TRBD1 few TRBJ1-2 TRBV30
CASSLDDPGPFYTF TGTGCCAGCAGCTTAGACGACCCGGGTCCTTTCTACACCTTC - - TRBJ1-2 TRBV11-2
CASSSTGGRNTQYF TGTGCCAGCAGCTCCACGGGGGGGAGAAATACGCAGTATTTT TRBD2 - TRBJ2-3 TRBV9
CASSGDRGAISPLHF TGTGCCAGCAGCGGAGACAGGGGCGCGATTTCACCCCTCCACTTT TRBD1 - TRBJ1-6 TRBV11-1
CASSRTGVDSPLHF TGTGCCAGCAGCCGGACAGGAGTGGATTCACCCCTCCACTTT TRBD1 once TRBJ1-6 TRBV3-1/TRBV3-2
CASSLEGGLTEAFF TGCGCCAGCAGCTTGGAGGGGGGATTAACTGAAGCTTTCTTT - - TRBJ1-1 TRBV5-1
CASSPWTAMNTEAFF TGCGCCAGCAGCCCGTGGACAGCCATGAACACTGAAGCTTTCTTT - - TRBJ1-1 TRBV5-1
CASSHGTVNQPQHF TGTGCCAGCAGCCACGGGACAGTCAACCAGCCCCAGCATTTT TRBD1 - TRBJ1-5 TRBV6-6
CASSTQGAGYTF TGTGCCAGCAGCACCCAGGGGGCGGGCTACACCTTC TRBD1 - TRBJ1-2 TRBV9
CASSPPNTEAFF TGTGCCAGCTCACCTCCGAACACTGAAGCTTTCTTT - - TRBJ1-1 TRBV18
CASSEAPGNEKLFF TGTGCCAGCAGTGAAGCTCCAGGGAATGAAAAACTGTTTTTT - - TRBJ1-4 TRBV2
CASSYARASNTGELFF TGTGCCAGCAGTTACGCACGGGCCTCCAACACCGGGGAGCTGTTTTTT - - TRBJ2-2 TRBV6-2/TRBV6-3
CASSLMGLGLAGANEQFF TGTGCCAGCAGCTTAATGGGGCTAGGGCTAGCGGGGGCTAATGAGCAGTTCTTC TRBD2 - TRBJ2-1 TRBV7-2
CSVDQGVGNTIYF TGCAGCGTTGACCAGGGGGTGGGAAACACCATATATTTT TRBD1 - TRBJ1-3 TRBV29-1
CASTGRGRRTNEKLFF TGTGCCAGCACCGGAAGGGGGCGCCGGACTAATGAAAAACTGTTTTTT TRBD1 - TRBJ1-4 TRBV2
CASSVVATGELFF TGTGCCAGCAGCGTAGTAGCGACCGGGGAGCTGTTTTTT - once TRBJ2-2 TRBV9
CASSLNAGGSYNEQFF TGTGCCAGCAGCTTGAACGCGGGAGGTTCCTACAATGAGCAGTTCTTC TRBD2 - TRBJ2-1 TRBV5-8
CASSEAPRTVLSSYNEQFF TGTGCCAGCAGTGAAGCCCCCCGGACAGTCCTAAGCTCCTACAATGAGCAGTTCTTC - - TRBJ2-1 TRBV6-1
CARSTQGREAFF TGTGCCAGAAGCACGCAGGGGCGGGAAGCTTTCTTT - - TRBJ1-1 TRBV5-3
CASTTNRGTEAFF TGTGCCAGCACTACTAACAGGGGTACTGAAGCTTTCTTT TRBD1 - TRBJ1-1 TRBV5-6
CASSLETGGNNSPLHF TGCGCCAGCAGCTTGGAGACAGGGGGCAACAATTCACCCCTCCACTTT TRBD1 - TRBJ1-6 TRBV5-1
CASRVGQGPYEQYF TGTGCCAGCAGAGTAGGGCAGGGCCCCTACGAGCAGTACTTC - - TRBJ2-7 TRBV2
CASSLTDSLNYGYTF TGTGCCAGCAGCTTAACGGACAGTTTAAACTATGGCTACACCTTC - few TRBJ1-2 TRBV7-9
CATSRDRGLAGVTENIQYF TGTGCCACCAGCAGAGATCGGGGGCTAGCGGGAGTGACCGAGAACATTCAGTACTTC TRBD2 - TRBJ2-4 TRBV15
CASSITGGDEQYF TGTGCCAGCAGCATAACAGGGGGGGACGAGCAGTACTTC - once TRBJ2-7 TRBV5-4
CASSLWGAGAKNIQYF TGTGCCAGTAGCTTATGGGGGGCCGGCGCCAAAAACATTCAGTACTTC - - TRBJ2-4 TRBV19